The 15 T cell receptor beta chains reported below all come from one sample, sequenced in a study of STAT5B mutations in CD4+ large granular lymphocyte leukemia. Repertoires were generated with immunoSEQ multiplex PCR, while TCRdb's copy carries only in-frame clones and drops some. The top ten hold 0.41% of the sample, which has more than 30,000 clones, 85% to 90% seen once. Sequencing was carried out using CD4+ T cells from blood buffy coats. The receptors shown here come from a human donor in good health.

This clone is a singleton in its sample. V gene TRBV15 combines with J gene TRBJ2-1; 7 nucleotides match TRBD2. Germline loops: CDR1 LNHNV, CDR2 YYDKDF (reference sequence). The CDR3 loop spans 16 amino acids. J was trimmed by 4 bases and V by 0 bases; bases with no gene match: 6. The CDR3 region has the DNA TGTGCCACCAGCAGAGATCTTGGGGGACTATACAATGAGCAGTTCTTC. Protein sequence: CATSRDLGGLYNEQFF.

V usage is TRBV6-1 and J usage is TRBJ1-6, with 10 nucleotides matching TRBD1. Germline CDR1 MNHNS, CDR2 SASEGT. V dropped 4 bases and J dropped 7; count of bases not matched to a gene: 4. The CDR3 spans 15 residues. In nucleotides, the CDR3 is TGTGCCAGCAGTGGGGAGGACAGGGGGAATTCACCCCTCCACTTT. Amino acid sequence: CASSGEDRGNSPLHF.

CDR3 protein: CASTREREGHETQYF. In DNA form, the CDR3 reads TGTGCCAGCACCCGGGAGCGGGAGGGCCACGAGACCCAGTACTTC. This chain joins TRBV7-9 and TRBJ2-5; 10 bases map to TRBD2. This CDR3 spans 15 amino acids. Germline V gives CDR1 SEHNR, CDR2 FQNEAQ (reference sequence). V shed 7 bases, J shed 5 bases, and the junction held 10 bases outside the gene matches. The variable domain in full, with the rest retrieved from reference TRBV7-9 and TRBJ2-5, is DTGVSQNPRHKITKRGQNVTFRCDPISEHNRLYWYRQTLGQGPEFLTYFQNEAQLEKSRLLSDRFSAERPKGSFSTLEIQRTEQGDSAMYLCASTREREGHETQYFGPGTRLLVL.

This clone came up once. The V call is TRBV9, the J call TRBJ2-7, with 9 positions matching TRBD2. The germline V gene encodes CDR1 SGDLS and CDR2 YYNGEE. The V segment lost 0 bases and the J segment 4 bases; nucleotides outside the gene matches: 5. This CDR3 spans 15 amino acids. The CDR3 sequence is CASSVGLAGAYEQYF. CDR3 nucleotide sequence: TGTGCCAGCAGCGTAGGGTTAGCGGGAGCTTACGAGCAGTACTTC.

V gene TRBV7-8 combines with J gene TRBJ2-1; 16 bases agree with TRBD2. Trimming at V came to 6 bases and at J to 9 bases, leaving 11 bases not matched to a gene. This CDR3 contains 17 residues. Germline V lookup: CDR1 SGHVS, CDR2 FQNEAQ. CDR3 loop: CASSAPGLAGGPSEQFF. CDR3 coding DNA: TGTGCCAGCAGTGCGCCGGGACTAGCGGGAGGGCCCTCTGAGCAGTTCTTC.

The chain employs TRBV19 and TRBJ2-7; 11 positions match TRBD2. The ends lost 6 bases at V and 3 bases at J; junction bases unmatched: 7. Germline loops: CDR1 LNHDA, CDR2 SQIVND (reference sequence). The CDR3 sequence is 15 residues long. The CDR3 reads CASSATSGSYYEQYF. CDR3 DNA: TGTGCCAGTAGCGCTACTAGCGGGAGCTACTACGAGCAGTACTTC. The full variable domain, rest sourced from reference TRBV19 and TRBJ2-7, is DGGITQSPKYLFRKEGQNVTLSCEQNLNHDAMYWYRQDPGQGLRLIYYSQIVNDFQKGDIAEGYSVSREKKESFPLTVTSAQKNPTAFYLCASSATSGSYYEQYFGPGTRLTVT.

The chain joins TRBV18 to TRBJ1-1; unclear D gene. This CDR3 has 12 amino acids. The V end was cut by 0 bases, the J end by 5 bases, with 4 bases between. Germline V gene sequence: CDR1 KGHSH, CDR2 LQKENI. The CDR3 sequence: CASSPPSTEAFF. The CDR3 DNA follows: TGTGCCAGCTCACCACCGTCGACTGAAGCTTTCTTT.

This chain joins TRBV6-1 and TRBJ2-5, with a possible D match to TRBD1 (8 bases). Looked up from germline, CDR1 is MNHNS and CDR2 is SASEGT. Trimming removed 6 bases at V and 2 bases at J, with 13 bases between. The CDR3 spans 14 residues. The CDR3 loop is CASRLQGGQETQYF. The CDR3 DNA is TGTGCCAGCAGACTACAGGGGGGGCAAGAGACCCAGTACTTC.

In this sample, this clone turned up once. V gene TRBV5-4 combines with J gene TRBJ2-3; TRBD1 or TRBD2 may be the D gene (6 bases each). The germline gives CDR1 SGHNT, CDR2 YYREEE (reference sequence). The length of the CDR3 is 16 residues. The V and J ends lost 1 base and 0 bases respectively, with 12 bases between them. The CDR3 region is CASSLPGAVSTDTQYF. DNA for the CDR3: TGTGCCAGCAGCTTGCCGGGGGCGGTTAGCACAGATACGCAGTATTTT.

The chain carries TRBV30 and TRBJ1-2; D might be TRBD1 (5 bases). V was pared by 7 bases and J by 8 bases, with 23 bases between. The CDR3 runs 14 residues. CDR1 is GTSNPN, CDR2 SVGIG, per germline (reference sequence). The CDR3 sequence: CALPRVGSGKGYTF. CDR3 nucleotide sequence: TGTGCCTTACCCAGGGTAGGGTCGGGCAAGGGCTACACCTTC.

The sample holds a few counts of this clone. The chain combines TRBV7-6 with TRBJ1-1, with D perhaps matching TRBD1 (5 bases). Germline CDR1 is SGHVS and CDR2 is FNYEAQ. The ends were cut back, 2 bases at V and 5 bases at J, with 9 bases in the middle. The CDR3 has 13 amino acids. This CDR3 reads CASSLYEGTEAFF. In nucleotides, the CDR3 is TGTGCCAGCAGCTTATATGAGGGGACTGAAGCTTTCTTT.

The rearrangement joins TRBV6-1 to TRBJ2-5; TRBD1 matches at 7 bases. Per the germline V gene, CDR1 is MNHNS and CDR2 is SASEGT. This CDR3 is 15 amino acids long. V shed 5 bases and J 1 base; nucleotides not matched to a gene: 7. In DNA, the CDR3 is TGTGCCAGCAGTCAACCGGGACAGATCCAAGAGACCCAGTACTTC. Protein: CASSQPGQIQETQYF.

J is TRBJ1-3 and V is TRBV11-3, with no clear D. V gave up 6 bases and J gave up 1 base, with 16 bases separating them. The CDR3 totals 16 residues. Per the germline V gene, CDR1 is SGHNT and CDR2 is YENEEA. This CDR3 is CASSQPGHPSGNTIYF. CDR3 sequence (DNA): TGTGCCAGCAGTCAACCAGGCCATCCTTCTGGAAACACCATATATTTT.

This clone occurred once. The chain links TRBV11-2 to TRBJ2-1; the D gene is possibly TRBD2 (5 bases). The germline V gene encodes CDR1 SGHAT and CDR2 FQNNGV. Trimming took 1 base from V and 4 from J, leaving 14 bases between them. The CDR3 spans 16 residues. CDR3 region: CASSLGGSGHYNEQFF. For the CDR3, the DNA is TGTGCCAGCAGCTTAGGAGGCAGCGGCCATTACAATGAGCAGTTCTTC.

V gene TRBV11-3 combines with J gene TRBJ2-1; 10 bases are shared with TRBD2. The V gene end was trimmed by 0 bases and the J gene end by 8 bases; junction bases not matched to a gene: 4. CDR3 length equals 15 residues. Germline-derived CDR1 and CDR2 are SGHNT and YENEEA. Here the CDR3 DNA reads TGTGCCAGCAGCTTAGAAGGTCTAGCGGGAGATGAGCAGTTCTTC. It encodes CASSLEGLAGDEQFF.